The clone carrying this T cell receptor (beta chain) appeared a few times. These data are taken from a study of human T cells and chemical hapten exposure. Study-wide context: The sensitizing agent was 2% DPC, placed on about 2 cm by about 2 cm of upper inner arm skin.

Time point here: patch test 1, 2 weeks after DPC sensitization. Treatment in this sample: therapeutic diphenylcyclopropenone sensitization with weekly scalp DPC. Germline lookup yields CDR1 LGHNA and CDR2 YSLEER. The CDR3 contains 16 residues. V shed 0 bases and J shed 4 bases, with 13 bases lying between them. TCRdb reprocessed the RACE reads via MiXCR and lists one record per CDR3 protein. The sample comprises fewer than 130,000 distinct CDR3 sequences, 9.5% to 12% of which are singletons, and roughly 3.3% rests with the top ten. J is TRBJ2-1 and V is TRBV4-3; perhaps TRBD1 as D (5 bases). The sequence came from a woman between 40 and 50 years old with alopecia areata. Some clones in this sample may be carry-over from other donors' samples. The specimen comprised whole blood, sampled in connection with sensitization to the hapten diphenylcyclopropenone (DPC). The CDR3 reads CASSQDFSDRYNEQFF. The DNA for the CDR3 is TGCGCCAGCAGCCAAGATTTTAGTGACAGATACAATGAGCAGTTCTTC.